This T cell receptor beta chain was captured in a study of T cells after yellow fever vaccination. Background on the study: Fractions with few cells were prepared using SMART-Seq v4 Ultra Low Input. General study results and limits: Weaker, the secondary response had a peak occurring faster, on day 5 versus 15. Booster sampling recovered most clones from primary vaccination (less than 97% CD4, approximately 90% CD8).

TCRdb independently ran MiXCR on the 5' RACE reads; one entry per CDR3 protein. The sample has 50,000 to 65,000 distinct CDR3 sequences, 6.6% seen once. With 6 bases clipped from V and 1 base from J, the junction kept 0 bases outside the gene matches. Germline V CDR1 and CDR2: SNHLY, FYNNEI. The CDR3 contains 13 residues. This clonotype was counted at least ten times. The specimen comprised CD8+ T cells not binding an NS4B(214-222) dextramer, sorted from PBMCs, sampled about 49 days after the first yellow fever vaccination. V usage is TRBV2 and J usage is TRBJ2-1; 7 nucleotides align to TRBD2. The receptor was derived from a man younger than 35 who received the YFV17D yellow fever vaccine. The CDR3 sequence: CASRLASYNEQFF. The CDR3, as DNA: TGTGCCAGCAGACTAGCGTCCTACAATGAGCAGTTCTTC.